Below, one T cell receptor beta chain is given with its context. Its antigen specificity is not known. Base qualities were left out, and no much larger clone turns up one base away. The CDR3 starts with the cysteine, ends with the phenylalanine, and has 13 residues. The DNA shown is the 39-base CDR3, in frame from base 1. V is pared back by 0 bases and J by 7 bases, with 10 bases lying between the germline termini. This entry is derived from a study of T cell repertoires in cytomegalovirus infection (dated by TCRdb to about 2019). For context, the study as a whole: The HLA type of each donor mattered for the analysis, because public TCR beta signatures pointed to carriage of CMV infection along with the matching HLA type.

The run used an Illumina HiSeq 1500. In-frame beta chains were kept once TCRdb had trimmed the public reads at Q25 with fastp and called clones with MiXCR. Every entry covers one CDR3 protein and lists the most common genes and DNA from its rows. The table for this sample lists approximately 170,000 distinct CDR3 sequences; roughly 15% of them were counted only once. The ten largest clones capture about 19% of the sample. Overall study results and their limits: In the ex vivo response, HLA-C-restricted CMV-specific TCR beta clonotypes were dominant, and in two of eight donors the single most frequent clonotype came from this HLA-C-restricted group. In both this cohort and an independent cohort of 352 donors, the cumulative frequency of public TCR beta family members distinguished carriers of CMV infection plus the relevant HLA type.

The sample was CD8+ T cells from PBMCs. This TCR came from a human donor in good health (CMV status not recorded). Some clones in this sample may be carry-over from other donors' samples. The chain employs TRBV12-3 or TRBV12-4 and TRBJ2-7; too little of a D gene remains to name it. The DNA is as follows: TGTGCCAGCAGTTTAGCGCGAGCTGCAGAGCAGTACTTC. It translates to CASSLARAAEQYF.